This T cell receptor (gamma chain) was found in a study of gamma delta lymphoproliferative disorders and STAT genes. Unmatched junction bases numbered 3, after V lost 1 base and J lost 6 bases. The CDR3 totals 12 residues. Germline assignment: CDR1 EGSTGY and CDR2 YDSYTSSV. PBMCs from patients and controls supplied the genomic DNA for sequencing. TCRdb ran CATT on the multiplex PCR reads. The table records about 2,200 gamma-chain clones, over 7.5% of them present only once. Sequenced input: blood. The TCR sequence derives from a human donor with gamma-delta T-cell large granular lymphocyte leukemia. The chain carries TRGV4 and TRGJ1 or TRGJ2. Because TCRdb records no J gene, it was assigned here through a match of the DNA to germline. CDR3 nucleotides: TGTGCCACCTGGGATGGTGCTTATAAGAAACTCTTT. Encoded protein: CATWDGAYKKLF.